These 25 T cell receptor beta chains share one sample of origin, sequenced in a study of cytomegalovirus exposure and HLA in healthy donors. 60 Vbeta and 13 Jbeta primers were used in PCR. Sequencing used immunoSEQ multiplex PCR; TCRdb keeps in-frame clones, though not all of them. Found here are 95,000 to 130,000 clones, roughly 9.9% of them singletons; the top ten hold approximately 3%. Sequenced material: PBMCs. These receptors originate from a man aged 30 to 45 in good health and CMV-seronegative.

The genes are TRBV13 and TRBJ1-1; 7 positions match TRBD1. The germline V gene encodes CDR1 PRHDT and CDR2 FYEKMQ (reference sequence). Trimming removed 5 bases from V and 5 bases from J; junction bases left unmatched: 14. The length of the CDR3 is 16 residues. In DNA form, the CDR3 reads TGTGCCAGCAGCCCCCCGGCAGGGGGGTTGAGAACTGAAGCTTTCTTT. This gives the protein CASSPPAGGLRTEAFF. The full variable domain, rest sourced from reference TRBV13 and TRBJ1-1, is AAGVIQSPRHLIKEKRETATLKCYPIPRHDTVYWYQQGPGQDPQFLISFYEKMQSDKGSIPDRFSAQQFSDYHSELNMSSLELGDSALYFCASSPPAGGLRTEAFFGQGTRLTVV.

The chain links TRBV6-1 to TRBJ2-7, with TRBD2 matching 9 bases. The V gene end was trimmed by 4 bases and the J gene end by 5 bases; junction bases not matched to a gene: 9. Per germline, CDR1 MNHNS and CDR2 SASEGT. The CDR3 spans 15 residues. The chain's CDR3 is CASSVSSGSKDEQYF. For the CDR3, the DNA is TGTGCCAGCAGTGTAAGTAGCGGGAGTAAAGACGAGCAGTACTTC.

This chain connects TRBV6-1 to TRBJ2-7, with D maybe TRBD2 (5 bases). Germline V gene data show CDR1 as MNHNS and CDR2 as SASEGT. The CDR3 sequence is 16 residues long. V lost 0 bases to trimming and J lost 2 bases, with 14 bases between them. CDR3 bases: TGTGCCAGCAGTGAAGCTGGGTGGTCGGGGACCTACGAGCAGTACTTC. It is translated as CASSEAGWSGTYEQYF.

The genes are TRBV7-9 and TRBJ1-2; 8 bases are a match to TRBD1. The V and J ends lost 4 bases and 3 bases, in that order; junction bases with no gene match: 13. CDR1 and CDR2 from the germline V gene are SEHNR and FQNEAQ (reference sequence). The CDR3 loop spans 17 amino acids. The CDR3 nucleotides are TGTGCCAGCAGCTCAAGCGCGACAGGGGCTGTTGACTATGGCTACACCTTC. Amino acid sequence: CASSSSATGAVDYGYTF. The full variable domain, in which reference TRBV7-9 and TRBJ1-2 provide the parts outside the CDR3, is DTGVSQNPRHKITKRGQNVTFRCDPISEHNRLYWYRQTLGQGPEFLTYFQNEAQLEKSRLLSDRFSAERPKGSFSTLEIQRTEQGDSAMYLCASSSSATGAVDYGYTFGSGTRLTVV.

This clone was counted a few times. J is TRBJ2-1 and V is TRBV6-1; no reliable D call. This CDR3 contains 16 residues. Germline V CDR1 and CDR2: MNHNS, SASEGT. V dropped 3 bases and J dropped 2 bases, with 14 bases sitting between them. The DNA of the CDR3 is TGTGCCAGCAGTGAGGATACTTATGCGGCCTACAATGAGCAGTTCTTC. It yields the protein CASSEDTYAAYNEQFF.

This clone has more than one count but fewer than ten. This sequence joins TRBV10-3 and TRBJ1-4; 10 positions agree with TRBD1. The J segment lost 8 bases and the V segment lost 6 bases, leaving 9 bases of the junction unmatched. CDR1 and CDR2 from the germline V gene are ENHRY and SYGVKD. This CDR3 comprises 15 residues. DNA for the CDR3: TGTGCCATCAGCCCAGACAGGGGGCGAAGAGAAAAACTGTTTTTT. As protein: CAISPDRGRREKLFF.

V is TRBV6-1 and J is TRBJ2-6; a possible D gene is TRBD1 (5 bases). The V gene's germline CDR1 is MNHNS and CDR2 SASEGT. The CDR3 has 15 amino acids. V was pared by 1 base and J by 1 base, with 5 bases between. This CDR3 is CASSEGTSGANVLTF. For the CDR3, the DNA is TGTGCCAGCAGTGAAGGGACATCTGGGGCCAACGTCCTGACTTTC.

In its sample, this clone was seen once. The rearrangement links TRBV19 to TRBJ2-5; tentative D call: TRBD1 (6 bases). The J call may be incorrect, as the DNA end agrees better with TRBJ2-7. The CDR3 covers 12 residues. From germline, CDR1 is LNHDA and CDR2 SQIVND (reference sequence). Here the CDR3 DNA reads TGTGCCACCTCAGGGGTATCCTACGAGCAGTACTTC. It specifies CATSGVSYEQYF.

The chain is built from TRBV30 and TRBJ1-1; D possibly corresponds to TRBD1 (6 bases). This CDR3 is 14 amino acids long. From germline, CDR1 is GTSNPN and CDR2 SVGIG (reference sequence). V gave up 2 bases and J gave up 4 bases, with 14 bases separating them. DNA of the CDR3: TGTGCCTGGAGTCACGGGACACACCCCACTGAAGCTTTCTTT. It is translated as CAWSHGTHPTEAFF.

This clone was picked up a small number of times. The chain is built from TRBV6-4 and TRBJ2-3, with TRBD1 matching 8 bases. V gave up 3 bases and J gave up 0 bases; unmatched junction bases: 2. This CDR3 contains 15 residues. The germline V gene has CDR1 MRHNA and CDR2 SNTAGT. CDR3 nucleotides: TGTGCCAGCAGTGATGGACAGGGAAGCACAGATACGCAGTATTTT. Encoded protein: CASSDGQGSTDTQYF.

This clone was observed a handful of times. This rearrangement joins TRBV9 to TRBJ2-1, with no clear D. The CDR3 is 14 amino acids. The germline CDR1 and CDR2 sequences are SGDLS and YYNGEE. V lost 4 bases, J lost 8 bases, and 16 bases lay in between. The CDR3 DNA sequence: TGTGCCAGCAGCCCTAGTCCCTCGACGGATGAGCAGTTCTTC. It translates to CASSPSPSTDEQFF.

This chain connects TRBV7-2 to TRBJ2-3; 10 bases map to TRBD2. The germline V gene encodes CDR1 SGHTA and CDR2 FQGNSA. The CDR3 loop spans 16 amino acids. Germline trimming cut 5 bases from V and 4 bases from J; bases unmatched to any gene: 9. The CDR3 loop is CASSRSGGLPPDTQYF. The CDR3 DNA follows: TGTGCCAGCAGCCGTAGCGGGGGGCTCCCTCCAGATACGCAGTATTTT. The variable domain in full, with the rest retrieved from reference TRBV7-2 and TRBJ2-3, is GAGVSQSPSNKVTEKGKDVELRCDPISGHTALYWYRQSLGQGLEFLIYFQGNSAPDKSGLPSDRFSAERTGGSVSTLTIQRTQQEDSAVYLCASSRSGGLPPDTQYFGPGTRLTVL.

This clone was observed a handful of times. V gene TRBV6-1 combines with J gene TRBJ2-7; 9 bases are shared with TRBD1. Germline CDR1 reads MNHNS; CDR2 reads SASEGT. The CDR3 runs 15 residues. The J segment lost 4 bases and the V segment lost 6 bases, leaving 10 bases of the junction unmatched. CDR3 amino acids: CASRRPGQGFYEQYF. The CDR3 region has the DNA TGTGCCAGCAGGAGACCGGGACAGGGTTTTTACGAGCAGTACTTC.

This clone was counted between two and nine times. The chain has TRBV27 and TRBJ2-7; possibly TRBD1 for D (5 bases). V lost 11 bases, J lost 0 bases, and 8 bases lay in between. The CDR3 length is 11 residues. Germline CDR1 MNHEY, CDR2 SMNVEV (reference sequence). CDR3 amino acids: CASGNSYEQYF. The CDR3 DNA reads TGTGCCTCAGGGAACTCCTACGAGCAGTACTTC.

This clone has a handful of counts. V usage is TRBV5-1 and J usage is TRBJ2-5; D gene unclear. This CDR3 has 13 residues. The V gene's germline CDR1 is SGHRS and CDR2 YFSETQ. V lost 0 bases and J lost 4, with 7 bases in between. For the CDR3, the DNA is TGCGCCAGCAGCTTGGCCCCGGGAGAGACCCAGTACTTC. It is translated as CASSLAPGETQYF.

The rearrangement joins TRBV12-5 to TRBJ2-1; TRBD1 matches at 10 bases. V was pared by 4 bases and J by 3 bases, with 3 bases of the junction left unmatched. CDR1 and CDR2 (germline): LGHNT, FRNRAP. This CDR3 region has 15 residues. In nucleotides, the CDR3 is TGTGCTAGTGGTTCGGGACAGGGGCACTACAATGAGCAGTTCTTC. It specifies CASGSGQGHYNEQFF.

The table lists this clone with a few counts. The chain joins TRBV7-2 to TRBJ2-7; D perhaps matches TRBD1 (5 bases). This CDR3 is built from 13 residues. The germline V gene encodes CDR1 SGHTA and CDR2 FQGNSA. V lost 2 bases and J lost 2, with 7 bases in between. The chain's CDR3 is CASSLQGAYEQYF. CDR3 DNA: TGTGCCAGCAGCTTACAAGGGGCCTACGAGCAGTACTTC. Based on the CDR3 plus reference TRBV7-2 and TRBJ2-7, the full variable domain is GAGVSQSPSNKVTEKGKDVELRCDPISGHTALYWYRQSLGQGLEFLIYFQGNSAPDKSGLPSDRFSAERTGGSVSTLTIQRTQQEDSAVYLCASSLQGAYEQYFGPGTRLTVT.

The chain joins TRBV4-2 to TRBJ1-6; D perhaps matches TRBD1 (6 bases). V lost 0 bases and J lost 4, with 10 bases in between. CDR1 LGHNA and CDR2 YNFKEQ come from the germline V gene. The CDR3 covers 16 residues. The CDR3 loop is CASSQDRQGYNSPLHF. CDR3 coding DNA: TGTGCCAGCAGCCAAGATCGGCAGGGGTATAATTCACCCCTCCACTTT.

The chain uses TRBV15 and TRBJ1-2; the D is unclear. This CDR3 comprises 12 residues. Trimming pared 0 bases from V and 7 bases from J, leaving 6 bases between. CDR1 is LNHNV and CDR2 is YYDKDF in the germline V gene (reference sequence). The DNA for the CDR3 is TGTGCCACCAGCAGAGATCACGGTGGCTACACCTTC. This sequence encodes CATSRDHGGYTF.

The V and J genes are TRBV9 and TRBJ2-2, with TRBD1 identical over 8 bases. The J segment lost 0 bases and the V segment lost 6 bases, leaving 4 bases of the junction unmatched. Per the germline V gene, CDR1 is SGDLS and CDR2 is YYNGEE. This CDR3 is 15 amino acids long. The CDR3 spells CASNRQGTNTGELFF. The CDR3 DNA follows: TGTGCCAGCAACCGACAGGGGACGAACACCGGGGAGCTGTTTTTT.

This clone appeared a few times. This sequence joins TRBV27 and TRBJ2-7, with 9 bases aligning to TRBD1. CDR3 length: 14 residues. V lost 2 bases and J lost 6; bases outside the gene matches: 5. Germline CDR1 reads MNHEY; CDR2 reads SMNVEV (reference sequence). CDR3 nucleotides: TGTGCCAGCAGTTTAGAGGGGACAGGGAGCGAGCAGTACTTC. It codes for CASSLEGTGSEQYF.

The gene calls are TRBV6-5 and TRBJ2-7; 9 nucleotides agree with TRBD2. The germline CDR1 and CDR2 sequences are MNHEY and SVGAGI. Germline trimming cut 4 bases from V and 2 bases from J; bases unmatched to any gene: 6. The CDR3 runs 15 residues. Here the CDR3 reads CASSFSGSVAYEQYF. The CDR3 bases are TGTGCCAGCAGTTTTAGCGGGAGTGTGGCCTACGAGCAGTACTTC.

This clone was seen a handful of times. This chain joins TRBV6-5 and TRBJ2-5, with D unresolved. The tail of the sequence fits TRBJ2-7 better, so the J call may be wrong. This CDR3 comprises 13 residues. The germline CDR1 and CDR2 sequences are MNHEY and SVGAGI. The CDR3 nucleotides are TGTGCCAGCAGCCGCACGGTGAGCTACGAGCAGTACTTC. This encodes CASSRTVSYEQYF.

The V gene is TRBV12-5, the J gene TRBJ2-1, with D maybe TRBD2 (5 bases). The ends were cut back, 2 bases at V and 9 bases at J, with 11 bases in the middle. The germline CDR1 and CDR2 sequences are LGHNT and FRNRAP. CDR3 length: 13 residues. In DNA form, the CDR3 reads TGTGCTAGTGGTTTGCGTGATGAGGGTGAGCAGTTCTTC. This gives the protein CASGLRDEGEQFF.

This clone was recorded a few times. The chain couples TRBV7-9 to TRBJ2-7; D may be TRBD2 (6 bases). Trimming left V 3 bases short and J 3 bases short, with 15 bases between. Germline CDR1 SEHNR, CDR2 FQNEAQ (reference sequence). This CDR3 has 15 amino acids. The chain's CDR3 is CASSLPGKGLYEQYF. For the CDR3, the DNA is TGTGCCAGCAGCTTGCCGGGAAAGGGACTCTACGAGCAGTACTTC.